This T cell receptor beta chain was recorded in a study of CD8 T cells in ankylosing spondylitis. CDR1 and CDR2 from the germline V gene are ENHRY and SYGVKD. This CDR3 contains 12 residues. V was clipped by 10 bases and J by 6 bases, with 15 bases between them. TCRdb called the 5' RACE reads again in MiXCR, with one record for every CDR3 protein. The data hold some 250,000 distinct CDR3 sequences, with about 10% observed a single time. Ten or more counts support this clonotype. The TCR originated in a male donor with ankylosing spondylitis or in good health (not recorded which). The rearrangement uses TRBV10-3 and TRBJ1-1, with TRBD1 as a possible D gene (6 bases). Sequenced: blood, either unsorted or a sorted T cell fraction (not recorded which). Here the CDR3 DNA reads TGTGCCACCATAGGACAGATGGCTGAAGCTTTCTTT. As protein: CATIGQMAEAFF.